This TCR beta chain was profiled in a study of blood T cells in healthy people across ages. This CDR3 has 13 amino acids. Germline V lookup: CDR1 SGHRS, CDR2 YFSETQ. Next came a second PCR, run for roughly 6 to 11 cycles, which used a sample-barcoded 5' primer along with a J-beta primer mix. TCRdb re-derived calls from the 5' RACE reads in MiXCR, one entry per CDR3 protein. The data show 650,000 to 1,000,000 distinct CDR3 sequences, about 34% seen once. This clonotype was counted between two and nine times. The receptor comes from a young man in good health. This rearrangement joins TRBV5-1 to TRBJ2-5; 9 bases are shared with TRBD1. The J call is in doubt because the DNA end fits TRBJ2-7 better. The sequenced sample was blood. CDR3 residues: CASRGTGLGEQYF. The CDR3 DNA reads TGCGCCAGCAGGGGGACAGGGTTAGGCGAGCAGTACTTC.